Shown below are 2 T cell receptor beta chains from a single sample sequenced in a study of blood T cells in healthy people across ages. A J-beta primer mix and a sample-barcoded 5' primer were used in a second PCR of roughly 6 to 12 cycles. TCRdb re-called the 5' RACE reads through MiXCR, storing one row per CDR3 protein. In the table there are 550,000 to 700,000 distinct CDR3 sequences, approximately 27% of which are singletons. The sample taken for sequencing was blood. These receptors all come from a woman between 65 and 79 years old in good health.

This clonotype was found many times. The V gene is TRBV4-1, the J gene TRBJ2-7, with 7 positions matching TRBD1. Germline loops: CDR1 MGHRA, CDR2 YSYEKL. The V gene end was trimmed by 2 bases and the J gene end by 9 bases; junction bases not matched to a gene: 13. The CDR3 has 15 amino acids. Here the CDR3 DNA reads TGCGCCAGCAGCCAATTGATGGGACAGATCTTTGGGCAGTACTTC. Encoded protein: CASSQLMGQIFGQYF.

This clonotype was detected a few times. The chain joins TRBV20-1 to TRBJ1-2; D unclear. The CDR3 consists of 12 residues. CDR1 DFQATT and CDR2 SNEGSKA come from the germline V gene (reference sequence). V gave up 3 bases and J gave up 8 bases, with 13 bases separating them. Here the CDR3 reads CSARAAVAGYTF. The CDR3 coding sequence is TGCAGTGCTAGGGCAGCCGTGGCCGGCTACACCTTC.